This is a list of T cell receptor beta chains from one sample in a study of blood T cells in healthy people across ages. A single record per CDR3 protein comes from TCRdb applying MiXCR to the 5' RACE reads. The table records 1,500,000 or so distinct CDR3 sequences, less than 45% of them present only once. The material sequenced was blood. The receptors originated from a woman aged 18-35 years in good health. The CDR3 runs from the conserved cysteine through the conserved F or W. Each record gives: clone size, J gene, V gene, D gene, CDR3 protein, CDR3 DNA. D genes are given only for firm matches. Rows give clone size only sometimes, using once, few, many, or a class for an expanded clone.

.,TRBJ2-1,TRBV20-1,TRBD2,CSARAGVYNEQFF,TGCAGTGCGCGAGCGGGAGTGTACAATGAGCAGTTCTTC
.,TRBJ2-5,TRBV12-3/TRBV12-4,.,CASSFLIKETQYF,TGTGCCAGCAGTTTCTTGATCAAAGAGACCCAGTACTTC
once,TRBJ2-1,TRBV11-3,.,CASSLGGWRDVSYNEQFF,TGTGCCAGCAGCTTAGGGGGATGGAGGGACGTTTCCTACAATGAGCAGTTCTTC
few,TRBJ1-1,TRBV5-1,.,CASSLGFGDTEAFF,TGCGCCAGCAGCTTGGGGTTTGGTGACACTGAAGCTTTCTTT
.,TRBJ2-3,TRBV12-3/TRBV12-4,TRBD2,CASSWGTVWTSGTDTQYF,TGTGCCAGCAGTTGGGGGACCGTTTGGACTAGCGGCACAGATACGCAGTATTTT
few,TRBJ1-2,TRBV7-9,.,CASSETTQEDYTF,TGTGCCAGCAGCGAAACGACACAGGAAGACTACACCTTC
.,TRBJ2-1,TRBV4-3,TRBD1,CASSQEGDRSNEQFF,TGCGCCAGCAGCCAAGAGGGGGACAGGAGTAATGAGCAGTTCTTC
few,TRBJ2-5,TRBV20-1,.,CSARDGALPQETQYF,TGCAGTGCTAGAGATGGGGCACTCCCCCAAGAGACCCAGTACTTC
few,TRBJ1-2,TRBV27,.,CASGQHRNYGYTF,TGTGCCAGCGGACAGCACCGAAACTATGGCTACACCTTC
few,TRBJ1-6,TRBV27,.,CASSLETVGSPLHF,TGTGCCAGCAGTTTGGAGACAGTCGGTTCACCCCTCCACTTT
.,TRBJ1-2,TRBV2,TRBD1,CASSETGTGGSGYTF,TGTGCCAGCAGTGAAACCGGGACAGGGGGCTCTGGCTACACCTTC
few,TRBJ2-1,TRBV5-1,.,CASSMGRLVVDEQFF,TGCGCCAGCAGCATGGGACGGTTGGTGGTCGATGAGCAGTTCTTC
.,TRBJ1-2,TRBV6-2/TRBV6-3,.,CASSPGLIYGYTF,TGTGCCAGCAGCCCGGGACTTATATATGGCTACACCTTC
few,TRBJ2-1,TRBV5-1,TRBD2,CASGLAGASSNEQFF,TGCGCCAGCGGACTAGCGGGAGCATCATCCAATGAGCAGTTCTTC
few,TRBJ1-6,TRBV12-3/TRBV12-4,.,CASSLLGAALDNSPLHF,TGTGCCAGCAGTTTACTAGGGGCCGCGCTAGATAATTCACCCCTCCACTTT
.,TRBJ2-7,TRBV20-1,TRBD1,CSARGTGSNEQYF,TGCAGTGCTAGAGGGACAGGGAGCAACGAGCAGTACTTC
few,TRBJ2-3,TRBV10-2,.,CASRSLARPDTQYF,TGCGCCAGCAGGTCCCTCGCCCGACCAGATACGCAGTATTTT
.,TRBJ2-1,TRBV7-2,.,CASSLPWGDEQFF,TGTGCCAGCAGCTTACCTTGGGGCGATGAGCAGTTCTTC
.,TRBJ2-3,TRBV20-1,.,CSAPRQFYTDTQYF,TGCAGTGCCCCGCGGCAGTTTTACACAGATACGCAGTATTTT
.,TRBJ2-5,TRBV13,TRBD1,CASSADRGHSETQYF,TGTGCCAGCAGCGCGGACAGGGGCCACTCCGAGACCCAGTACTTC
few,TRBJ2-5,TRBV11-2,.,CASSRGTSEETQYF,TGTGCCAGCAGCCGCGGGACTTCCGAGGAGACCCAGTACTTC
few,TRBJ2-1,TRBV20-1,.,CSASHPGQFNNEQFF,TGCAGTGCTAGTCACCCCGGACAGTTTAACAATGAGCAGTTCTTC
.,TRBJ2-7,TRBV20-1,TRBD2,CSTIAGATYNEQYF,TGCAGTACAATAGCGGGAGCGACCTACAATGAGCAGTACTTC
.,TRBJ2-6,TRBV29-1,.,CSVEGLSGANVLTF,TGCAGCGTTGAAGGCCTCTCTGGGGCCAACGTCCTGACTTTC
.,TRBJ1-6,TRBV20-1,.,CSATTGFSYNSPLHF,TGCAGTGCTACGACAGGCTTCTCCTATAATTCACCCCTCCACTTT
.,TRBJ1-1,TRBV14,TRBD1,CASSYRQGSTEAFF,TGTGCCAGCAGCTATAGACAGGGGAGCACTGAAGCTTTCTTT
.,TRBJ2-1,TRBV6-2/TRBV6-3,.,CASSYFAHNEQFF,TGTGCCAGCAGTTACTTCGCCCACAATGAGCAGTTCTTC
.,TRBJ1-1,TRBV18,TRBD1,CASSPSQQGTGNTEAFF,TGTGCCAGCTCACCGTCTCAACAGGGGACAGGGAACACCGAAGCTTTCTTT
.,TRBJ2-1,TRBV20-1,TRBD2,CSAREEVAGGNYNEQFF,TGCAGTGCGAGAGAGGAGGTAGCGGGAGGAAACTACAATGAGCAGTTCTTC
.,TRBJ1-1,TRBV4-1,.,CASSLYDSNTEAFF,TGCGCCAGCAGCTTATACGATTCGAACACTGAAGCTTTCTTT
.,TRBJ2-5,TRBV7-2,.,CASSVARAQETQYF,TGTGCCAGCAGCGTAGCTAGGGCACAGGAGACCCAGTACTTC
.,TRBJ2-7,TRBV27,.,CASSLKRGGVYYEQYF,TGTGCCAGCAGCCTTAAAAGGGGGGGAGTATACTACGAGCAGTACTTC
.,TRBJ1-4,TRBV30,.,CAWMGVSNEKLFF,TGTGCCTGGATGGGGGTGTCTAATGAAAAACTGTTTTTT
.,TRBJ1-5,TRBV29-1,.,CSVADGGGQPQHF,TGCAGCGTTGCGGACGGGGGGGGTCAGCCCCAGCATTTT
.,TRBJ2-1,TRBV7-3,TRBD2,CASSSGLVGYNEQFF,TGTGCCAGCAGCTCCGGACTAGTCGGTTACAATGAGCAGTTCTTC
.,TRBJ2-3,TRBV11-2,.,CASSFIVSSTDTQYF,TGTGCCAGCAGCTTTATAGTATCTAGCACAGATACGCAGTATTTT
.,TRBJ1-2,TRBV6-2/TRBV6-3,.,CASRETVGGYTF,TGTGCCAGCAGGGAGACAGTAGGTGGCTACACCTTC
.,TRBJ2-3,TRBV6-2/TRBV6-3,.,CTSLRRTQPDTQYF,TGTACCAGCTTGAGGCGAACTCAGCCAGATACGCAGTATTTT
.,TRBJ2-2,TRBV7-2,.,CASSSGFRTGELFF,TGTGCCAGTAGCTCAGGATTTCGGACCGGGGAGCTGTTTTTT
few,TRBJ2-1,TRBV6-2/TRBV6-3,.,CASKDSHISYNEQFF,TGTGCCAGCAAGGACAGCCACATATCCTACAATGAGCAGTTCTTC
.,TRBJ1-1,TRBV29-1,TRBD1,CSARTGKTREAFF,TGCAGCGCAAGGACAGGGAAAACACGTGAAGCTTTCTTT
.,TRBJ1-1,TRBV29-1,.,CSAHKRQFTEAFF,TGCAGCGCGCACAAACGACAGTTCACTGAAGCTTTCTTT
.,TRBJ2-2,TRBV20-1,TRBD2,CSASVAGVVTGELFF,TGCAGTGCTAGCGTAGCGGGAGTGGTTACCGGGGAGCTGTTTTTT
few,TRBJ2-3,TRBV4-3,.,CASSRLGSTDTQYF,TGCGCCAGCAGCCGTCTCGGGAGCACAGATACGCAGTATTTT
.,TRBJ1-1,TRBV28,.,CASGFGTYMNTEAFF,TGTGCCAGCGGTTTCGGGACTTATATGAACACTGAAGCTTTCTTT
.,TRBJ1-2,TRBV4-2,.,CASSRDGAGYTF,TGTGCCAGCAGCCGAGACGGGGCTGGCTACACCTTC
many,TRBJ2-4,TRBV29-1,.,CSVTRDIQYF,TGCAGCGTTACGCGGGACATTCAGTACTTC
.,TRBJ2-1,TRBV29-1,.,CSVGQTDEQFF,TGCAGCGTGGGACAAACCGATGAGCAGTTCTTC
.,TRBJ2-7,TRBV12-3/TRBV12-4,.,CASSLTAIYYEQYF,TGTGCCAGCAGTTTAACCGCAATCTACTACGAGCAGTACTTC
once,TRBJ2-5,TRBV5-5,.,CASSLDPVGETQYF,TGTGCCAGCAGCTTGGATCCCGTAGGAGAGACCCAGTACTTC
.,TRBJ2-2,TRBV2,TRBD1,CASSMDRGSNGELFF,TGTGCCAGCAGCATGGACAGGGGGTCTAACGGGGAGCTGTTTTTT
few,TRBJ2-1,TRBV28,.,CASSLTLYEQFF,TGTGCCAGCAGTTTAACACTTTATGAGCAGTTCTTC
.,TRBJ2-3,TRBV6-2/TRBV6-3,.,CASSYSIASSTDTQYF,TGTGCCAGCAGTTACTCGATAGCATCTAGCACAGATACGCAGTATTTT
.,TRBJ1-2,TRBV7-2,.,CASSLTSGLVSSGYTF,TGTGCCAGCAGCTTAACGTCAGGGTTGGTATCCTCTGGCTACACCTTC
.,TRBJ2-1,TRBV20-1,.,CSARDGKGVHEQFF,TGCAGTGCTAGAGATGGGAAGGGAGTCCATGAGCAGTTCTTC